One and the same sample provided the 27 T cell receptor beta chains below, sequenced in a study of CD8 T cells in ankylosing spondylitis. Via MiXCR, TCRdb re-called the 5' RACE reads, giving one row per CDR3 protein. The data contain fewer than 200,000 distinct CDR3 sequences, 9.8% of them seen just once; the ten biggest clones take up about 16%. Specimen: blood, either unsorted or a sorted T cell fraction (not recorded which). Receptors originate from a female donor with ankylosing spondylitis or in good health (not recorded which).

This clonotype was observed a few times. The rearrangement links TRBV7-8 to TRBJ1-5, with TRBD1 as a possible D gene (6 bases). Germline values: CDR1 SGHVS, CDR2 FQNEAQ. Trimming cost V 11 bases and J 5 bases, with 13 bases left between them. The CDR3 spans 12 residues. The CDR3 sequence: CAGGASHQPQHF. The CDR3 DNA reads TGTGCCGGGGGGGCATCTCATCAGCCCCAGCATTTT.

The gene calls are TRBV28 and TRBJ2-1, with D possibly being TRBD1 or TRBD2 (5 bases each). V lost 1 base and J lost 4, with 8 bases in between. This CDR3 is 14 amino acids long. Germline values: CDR1 MDHEN, CDR2 SYDVKM. CDR3: CASSLLGVYNEQFF. The DNA for the CDR3 is TGTGCCAGCAGTTTATTGGGGGTTTACAATGAGCAGTTCTTC. The complete variable domain, with remaining parts taken from reference TRBV28 and TRBJ2-1, reads DVKVTQSSRYLVKRTGEKVFLECVQDMDHENMFWYRQDPGLGLRLIYFSYDVKMKEKGDIPEGYSVSREKKERFSLILESASTNQTSMYLCASSLLGVYNEQFFGPGTRLTVL.

This clonotype was recorded a few times. The V call is TRBV12-3 or TRBV12-4, the J call TRBJ2-1, with TRBD2 as a possible D gene (6 bases). This CDR3 spans 14 amino acids. V dropped 5 bases and J dropped 4 bases, with 12 bases sitting between them. The CDR3 spells CASSIGTYYNEQFF. The CDR3 DNA sequence: TGTGCCAGCAGTATAGGGACTTATTACAATGAGCAGTTCTTC.

The V gene is TRBV3-1, the J gene TRBJ1-5; no clear D. Between the trimmed V and J ends, which lost 0 bases and 7 bases, there was a span of 16 bases. CDR1 and CDR2 from the germline V gene are LGHDT and YNNKEL (reference sequence). This CDR3 has 16 amino acids. CDR3 sequence reads: CASSQESAGKRQPQHF. The CDR3 nucleotides read TGTGCCAGCAGCCAAGAGTCGGCAGGAAAGCGACAGCCCCAGCATTTT. Complete variable domain (other parts from reference TRBV3-1 and TRBJ1-5): DTAVSQTPKYLVTQMGNDKSIKCEQNLGHDTMYWYKQDSKKFLKIMFSYNNKELIINETVPNRFSPKSPDKAHLNLHINSLELGDSAVYFCASSQESAGKRQPQHFGDGTRLSIL.

This sequence joins TRBV12-3 or TRBV12-4 and TRBJ1-2, with D unclear. With 6 bases removed from V and 7 bases from J, the gap between germline ends came to 18 bases. The CDR3 loop spans 14 amino acids. CDR3 nucleotides: TGTGCCAGCAGCCTCGGGAGGAGTTGGGCTGGCTACACCTTC. Its translation is CASSLGRSWAGYTF.

J is TRBJ2-7 and V is TRBV11-2, with TRBD1 as a possible D gene (7 bases). The V end was cut by 11 bases, the J end by 5 bases, with 16 bases between. The CDR3 covers 12 residues. CDR1 and CDR2 from the germline V gene are SGHAT and FQNNGV. The chain's CDR3 is CACRSGGHEQYF. The CDR3 coding sequence is TGTGCCTGCCGGTCAGGGGGGCACGAGCAGTACTTC.

This clonotype showed up many times. The chain joins TRBV2 to TRBJ2-7, with D tentatively TRBD2 (5 bases). V lost 10 bases, J lost 10 bases, and 14 bases lay in between. Germline V gives CDR1 SNHLY, CDR2 FYNNEI. The CDR3 loop spans 10 amino acids. The CDR3 DNA reads TGTGCCACGGGATCGGGCTTCCAGTACTTC. Translating gives CATGSGFQYF. Complete variable domain (other parts from reference TRBV2 and TRBJ2-7): EPEVTQTPSHQVTQMGQEVILRCVPISNHLYFYWYRQILGQKVEFLVSFYNNEISEKSEIFDDQFSVERPDGSNFTLKIRSTKLEDSAMYFCATGSGFQYFGPGTRLTVT.

V is TRBV4-2 and J is TRBJ2-1; 7 bases match TRBD2. V lost 1 base to trimming and J lost 6 bases; unmatched junction nucleotides: 6. There are 15 residues in the CDR3. CDR1 is LGHNA, CDR2 YNFKEQ, per germline. The CDR3 loop is CASSQGGGPANEQFF. The DNA for the CDR3 is TGTGCCAGCAGCCAAGGCGGGGGACCAGCCAATGAGCAGTTCTTC.

This clonotype appeared many times. The chain combines TRBV29-1 with TRBJ2-1; the D is unclear. The CDR3 is 13 amino acids. Trimming took 3 bases from V and 6 from J, leaving 12 bases between them. Looked up from germline, CDR1 is SQVTM and CDR2 is ANQGSEA. The CDR3 here is CSVDPSGGNEQFF. CDR3 bases: TGCAGCGTTGATCCTAGTGGCGGCAATGAGCAGTTCTTC.

This clonotype was seen repeatedly, ten times or more. The chain joins TRBV14 to TRBJ2-7; 10 positions match TRBD2. The CDR3 extends over 13 amino acids. The trim removed 4 bases at V and 7 bases at J, leaving 4 bases unmatched. In germline, CDR1 is SGHDN, CDR2 FVKESK. CDR3 loop: CASSLLAGEEQYF. The CDR3 DNA sequence: TGTGCCAGCAGCCTGCTAGCGGGAGAAGAGCAGTACTTC.

This clonotype was counted a few times. V usage is TRBV6-5 and J usage is TRBJ2-5; TRBD1 agrees at 9 bases. In germline, CDR1 is MNHEY, CDR2 SVGAGI. This CDR3 region has 14 residues. V shed 7 bases, J shed 4 bases, and the junction held 7 bases outside the gene matches. The CDR3 DNA follows: TGTGCCAGCACTTCGACAGGGGGAGGAGAGACCCAGTACTTC. Translating gives CASTSTGGGETQYF.

This clonotype came up a few times. V usage is TRBV28 and J usage is TRBJ2-3, with unresolved D. Germline CDR1 is MDHEN and CDR2 is SYDVKM. The V end was cut by 3 bases, the J end by 3 bases, with 16 bases between. CDR3 length equals 16 residues. The CDR3 sequence: CASSFFAEPDTDTQYF. The CDR3 DNA reads TGTGCCAGCAGTTTTTTTGCAGAGCCCGATACAGATACGCAGTATTTT.

Many counts were recorded for this clonotype. The gene calls are TRBV12-3 or TRBV12-4 and TRBJ2-1; TRBD2 agrees at 8 bases. With 3 bases clipped from V and 5 bases from J, the junction kept 12 bases outside the gene matches. The length of the CDR3 is 17 residues. The CDR3: CASSFAPGGASHNEQFF. The CDR3, as DNA: TGTGCCAGCAGTTTTGCCCCGGGAGGGGCTAGCCACAATGAGCAGTTCTTC.

This clonotype was seen a handful of times. This chain links TRBV9 with TRBJ1-4, with D possibly TRBD1 on 6 matching bases. Germline V lookup: CDR1 SGDLS, CDR2 YYNGEE. V lost 3 bases and J lost 5, with 11 bases in between. The CDR3 contains 14 residues. Written as DNA, the CDR3 is TGTGCCAGCAGCGGGGGGACACCAAATGAAAAACTGTTTTTT. Its protein is CASSGGTPNEKLFF.

This clonotype was detected ten times or more. This sequence joins TRBV25-1 and TRBJ2-1; no reliable D call. Trimming removed 1 base from V and 8 bases from J, with 12 bases in between. This CDR3 has 14 amino acids. Looked up from germline, CDR1 is MGHDK and CDR2 is SYGVNS. CDR3 sequence: CASSESGGVDEQFF. The CDR3 bases are TGTGCCAGCAGTGAATCAGGTGGAGTCGATGAGCAGTTCTTC.

This clonotype was picked up many times. The rearrangement links TRBV5-5 to TRBJ2-1; TRBD2 might be the D (6 bases). The CDR3 spans 14 residues. The germline gives CDR1 SGHKS, CDR2 YYEKEE (reference sequence). The V end was cut by 2 bases, the J end by 7 bases, with 13 bases between. CDR3 DNA sequence: TGTGCCAGCAGCTTCACCCTAGCGAAAAATGAGCAGTTCTTC. Protein sequence: CASSFTLAKNEQFF. The whole variable domain, remainder taken from reference TRBV5-5 and TRBJ2-1, is DAGVTQSPTHLIKTRGQQVTLRCSPISGHKSVSWYQQVLGQGPQFIFQYYEKEERGRGNFPDRFSARQFPNYSSELNVNALLLGDSALYLCASSFTLAKNEQFFGPGTRLTVL.

This clonotype was counted between two and nine times. V and J are TRBV4-1 and TRBJ2-1, with 13 bases matching TRBD2. The CDR3 has 17 amino acids. CDR1 is MGHRA, CDR2 YSYEKL, per germline. V trimming: 4 bases; J trimming: 7 bases; junction bases outside the gene matches: 10. CDR3 DNA sequence: TGCGCCAGCAGCCCAAGACTAGCGGGAGGACCTTTAAATGAGCAGTTCTTC. Its translation is CASSPRLAGGPLNEQFF.

There are a few counts of this clonotype. For the CDR3, the DNA is TGTGCCGCAGTAGGGGGTCCTCTTGCGGCGAACACCGGGGAGCTGTTTTTT. Residues: CAAVGGPLAANTGELFF. The rearrangement links TRBV2 to TRBJ2-2, with D maybe TRBD1 (6 bases). V lost 11 bases and J lost 0, with 22 bases in between. CDR1 is SNHLY and CDR2 is FYNNEI in the germline V gene. CDR3 length: 17 residues. Complete variable domain (other parts from reference TRBV2 and TRBJ2-2): EPEVTQTPSHQVTQMGQEVILRCVPISNHLYFYWYRQILGQKVEFLVSFYNNEISEKSEIFDDQFSVERPDGSNFTLKIRSTKLEDSAMYFCAAVGGPLAANTGELFFGEGSRLTVL.

The J gene is TRBJ2-1, the V gene TRBV10-1; 8 bases are a match to TRBD2. J was trimmed by 0 bases and V by 4 bases; bases with no gene match: 17. The CDR3 sequence is 20 residues long. Looked up from germline, CDR1 is WNHNN and CDR2 is SYGVQD (reference sequence). The CDR3 protein is CASSGGGKLADPSSYNEQFF. The CDR3 DNA is TGCGCCAGCAGTGGGGGGGGAAAACTAGCGGACCCGAGCTCCTACAATGAGCAGTTCTTC.

The chain employs TRBV7-8 and TRBJ2-1, with 9 bases lining up with TRBD2. CDR3 length: 14 amino acids. Germline lookup yields CDR1 SGHVS and CDR2 FQNEAQ. V shed 5 bases, J shed 10 bases, and the junction held 9 bases outside the gene matches. The CDR3 bases are TGTGCCAGCAGCGGGAAGACTAGCGGCGGCGAGCAGTTCTTC. Amino acids: CASSGKTSGGEQFF.

This clonotype came up a few times. The chain couples TRBV4-3 to TRBJ2-3; 9 nucleotides agree with TRBD2. The CDR3 consists of 16 residues. CDR1 LGHNA and CDR2 YSLEER come from the germline V gene. Trimming cost V 3 bases and J 0 bases; bases outside gene matches: 4. The CDR3 here is CASSHYLAGSTDTQYF. The CDR3 DNA is TGCGCCAGCAGCCATTACCTAGCGGGAAGCACAGATACGCAGTATTTT.

This clonotype occurred a few times. The V and J genes are TRBV6-5 and TRBJ2-3, with 10 bases that match TRBD2. The CDR3 loop spans 17 amino acids. Germline V gene data show CDR1 as MNHEY and CDR2 as SVGAGI. Germline trimming cut 4 bases from V and 1 base from J; bases unmatched to any gene: 8. DNA for the CDR3: TGTGCCAGCAGTTTGAGGACTAGCGGTATTCGCACAGATACGCAGTATTTT. It translates to CASSLRTSGIRTDTQYF.

Ten or more counts support this clonotype. The CDR3 protein is CASSFLAGGYTQYF. The DNA of the CDR3 is TGTGCCAGCAGCTTCCTAGCGGGAGGGTATACGCAGTATTTT. This chain links TRBV7-8 with TRBJ2-3; 12 bases are a match to TRBD2. The CDR3 is 14 residues long. Germline V lookup: CDR1 SGHVS, CDR2 FQNEAQ. The V segment lost 3 bases and the J segment 7 bases; nucleotides outside the gene matches: 2.

The chain employs TRBV4-2 and TRBJ2-5; the match to TRBD2 covers 8 bases. The CDR3 is 19 amino acids. Unmatched junction bases numbered 16, after V lost 3 bases and J lost 1 base. Germline V CDR1 and CDR2: LGHNA, YNFKEQ. CDR3 residues: CASSHGEKAGALLQETQYF. The CDR3 DNA follows: TGTGCCAGCAGCCACGGGGAGAAAGCGGGAGCCCTCCTCCAAGAGACCCAGTACTTC.

This clonotype was counted only a few times. This sequence joins TRBV24-1 and TRBJ2-7; perhaps TRBD1 as D (5 bases). V was clipped by 5 bases and J by 7 bases, with 17 bases between them. CDR1 KGHDR and CDR2 SFDVKD come from the germline V gene. This CDR3 is 14 amino acids long. This CDR3 reads CATSAGHLTGEQYF. The CDR3 DNA reads TGTGCCACCAGTGCAGGACATCTTACAGGAGAGCAGTACTTC.

This clonotype was recorded at least ten times. The chain joins TRBV28 to TRBJ2-5; TRBD2 matches at 9 bases. CDR1 and CDR2 (germline): MDHEN, SYDVKM. CDR3 length: 17 amino acids. The V gene end was trimmed by 4 bases and the J gene end by 5 bases; junction bases not matched to a gene: 14. In nucleotides, the CDR3 is TGTGCCAGCAGTTCTAGAAGCGGGAGGCCCCTAGGGGAGACCCAGTACTTC. This translates into CASSSRSGRPLGETQYF.

The chain is built from TRBV7-9 and TRBJ2-2, with TRBD1 as a possible D gene (5 bases). The length of the CDR3 is 14 residues. CDR1 SEHNR and CDR2 FQNEAQ come from the germline V gene (reference sequence). Trimming cost V 3 bases and J 4 bases, with 9 bases left between them. Here the CDR3 reads CASSFRQLTGELFF. The CDR3 bases are TGTGCCAGCAGCTTTCGACAGCTCACCGGGGAGCTGTTTTTT.